The following is a T cell receptor (beta chain) sequence with its context. The data originate from a study of OX40 agonist ivuxolimab in advanced cancers. Patients with a history of autoimmune disease or on systemic immunosuppression were excluded. Sequenced by immunoSEQ multiplex PCR; TCRdb stores in-frame clones only, minus some. The data contain tens of thousands of clones, around four fifths of them singletons. CDR3 length: 14 residues. Germline assignment: CDR1 SGHDT and CDR2 YYEEEE. Trimming removed 6 bases from V and 7 bases from J, with 18 bases in between. The rearrangement uses TRBV5-6 and TRBJ2-3, with D perhaps matching TRBD1 (7 bases). This TCR derives from an adult with an advanced solid tumor such as melanoma, head and neck, liver or kidney cancer. The sequencing used CD4+ or CD8+ T cells sorted from blood, collected in a trial of the OX40 agonist ivuxolimab. CDR3 sequence: CASTYQGGMNTQYF. For the CDR3, the DNA is TGTGCCAGCACCTACCAGGGGGGCATGAATACGCAGTATTTT. The entire variable domain, with the rest obtained from reference TRBV5-6 and TRBJ2-3, is as follows: DAGVTQSPTHLIKTRGQQVTLRCSPKSGHDTVSWYQQALGQGPQFIFQYYEEEERQRGNFPDRFSGHQFPNYSSELNVNALLLGDSALYLCASTYQGGMNTQYFGPGTRLTVL.